This TCR beta chain was identified in a study of CD8+CD57+ T cells in acquired aplastic anemia. The use of genomic DNA as template underpinned the TCR beta VDJ and CDR3 profiling. TCRdb re-derived calls from the reads in MiXCR, one entry per CDR3 protein. This table has some 120,000 distinct CDR3 sequences, less than 50% appearing once. Previously, flow cytometry had revealed CD8+CD57+ cell expansion in the patients chosen for sequencing. The CDR3 sequence is 15 residues long. Germline V gene sequence: CDR1 SGHTA, CDR2 FQGNSA. The V segment lost 5 bases and the J segment 2 bases; nucleotides outside the gene matches: 7. This clonotype was recorded at least ten times.

The sample was sorted CD4+, CD8+, or CD8+CD57+ T cells (not recorded which) from PBMCs. The J gene is TRBJ2-7, the V gene TRBV7-2; 9 positions agree with TRBD2. This TCR was recovered from a human donor with aplastic anemia. This CDR3 is CASSLQRGATYEQYV. Written as DNA, the CDR3 is TGTGCCAGCAGCCTACAGCGGGGGGCGACCTACGAGCAGTACGTC.